The 5 T cell receptor beta chains presented below share a single source sample, sequenced in a study of T cells in Graves' hyperthyroidism and ophthalmopathy (dated by TCRdb to the late 2010s). Library prep was done by multiplex PCR. The sequencer listed for this sample is Illumina HiSeq 2000. The TCR beta CDR3 regions were amplified from RNA transcripts. For the first round of RT-PCR on the TCR CDR3, the HTBI primer set was used together with the Qiagen OneStep RT-PCR kit. The public reads were run again by TCRdb, first through fastp at Q25 and then through MiXCR, and only productive beta chains were kept. Rows with one shared CDR3 protein collapse into an entry with the most common genes and DNA. A total of more than 650,000 distinct CDR3 sequences appear in this sample, around 15% of them only once. The top ten constitute 10% of the sample. The sequencing input was blood. The receptor set was obtained from a woman younger than 30 with Graves' hyperthyroidism.

In its sample, this clonotype was seen many times. The CDR3 spells CASSLAPGERERSLGNEQFF. In nucleotides, the CDR3 is TGTGCCAGCAGCTTAGCCCCCGGGGAGCGGGAGAGGTCACTAGGCAATGAGCAGTTCTTC. The chain couples TRBV7-8 to TRBJ2-1, with 8 bases fitting TRBD2. J lost 6 bases, V lost 0 bases, and 19 bases had no gene match. The V gene's germline CDR1 is SGHVS and CDR2 FQNEAQ. This CDR3 is built from 20 residues.

This clonotype was counted ten times or more. The chain uses TRBV12-3 or TRBV12-4 and TRBJ2-3, with TRBD2 as a possible D gene (5 bases). Trimming took off 0 bases at V and 4 bases at J, with 14 bases between the two ends. The CDR3 has 16 residues. CDR3 amino acids: CASSLARAIAPDTQYF. CDR3 DNA: TGTGCCAGCAGTTTAGCGCGGGCAATAGCTCCAGATACGCAGTATTTT.

This clonotype was seen repeatedly, ten times or more. This chain links TRBV29-1 with TRBJ1-1, with D unresolved. The CDR3 contains 12 residues. Trimming removed 4 bases from V and 6 bases from J, with 12 bases in between. From germline, CDR1 is SQVTM and CDR2 ANQGSEA. As DNA, the CDR3 is TGCAGCGTTGTTGGTAGGGAGGCTGAAGCTTTCTTT. This encodes CSVVGREAEAFF.

This clonotype was seen a handful of times. The chain recombines TRBV29-1 with TRBJ1-5; 7 bases agree with TRBD1. Germline V lookup: CDR1 SQVTM, CDR2 ANQGSEA. CDR3 length equals 17 residues. V shed 3 bases and J 4 bases; nucleotides not matched to a gene: 15. This CDR3 is CSVERKSDRRDNQPQHF. CDR3 DNA: TGCAGCGTTGAGCGAAAGTCGGACAGGCGGGATAATCAGCCCCAGCATTTT.

The chain is built from TRBV20-1 and TRBJ2-7, with 8 bases aligning to TRBD2. Trimming cost V 4 bases and J 2 bases; bases outside gene matches: 7. Germline CDR1 DFQATT, CDR2 SNEGSKA (reference sequence). This CDR3 spans 14 amino acids. CDR3 protein: CSATGLAYAYEQYF. The CDR3 coding sequence is TGCAGTGCTACCGGACTAGCCTACGCCTACGAGCAGTACTTC.